Following are 19 T cell receptor beta chains from one sample sequenced in a study of immune heterogeneity within non-small cell lung tumors (dated by TCRdb to the late 2010s). The TCR template was genomic DNA extracted from bulk tumor tissue, and roughly 600 ng of gDNA was amplified for each sample. During surgery, several biopsies were collected from each primary tumor and placed as far from one another as possible within the tumor mass. The study cohort was described as untreated and was composed of newly diagnosed NSCLC cases undergoing curative surgery. The instrument given in TCRdb is HiSeq X Ten. The TCR beta CDR3 region was amplified with a multiplex PCR system, in which a first round of roughly 10 cycles was run using 32 V-gene forward and 13 J-gene reverse primers. In TCRdb, the public reads were trimmed at Q25 with fastp and aligned with MiXCR, with productive beta chains retained. Rows matching on CDR3 protein sequence are summarized as one entry with the most common DNA and genes. The sample table contains 10,000 to 13,000 distinct CDR3 sequences; only one count was recorded for more than 25% of them. Roughly 8.1% of the sample lies in the top ten.

What was sequenced was lung tumor tissue. These receptors were obtained from a woman in her fifties or sixties with non-small cell lung cancer.

The chain combines TRBV27 with TRBJ2-7, with D hard to call. The germline V gene encodes CDR1 MNHEY and CDR2 SMNVEV (reference sequence). Trimming took 4 bases from V and 9 from J, leaving 16 bases between them. The CDR3 totals 13 residues. The chain's CDR3 is CASSSSPSVRQYF. The CDR3, as DNA: TGTGCCAGCAGTTCTTCCCCCTCGGTGCGGCAGTACTTC.

Sample share makes this clonotype medium-sized. This rearrangement joins TRBV11-2 to TRBJ1-2; D may be TRBD1 (5 bases). Germline V gene lookup returns CDR1 SGHAT and CDR2 FQNNGV. The CDR3 consists of 14 residues. Between the trimmed V and J ends, which lost 1 base and 5 bases, there was a span of 11 bases. CDR3 coding DNA: TGTGCCAGCAGCTTAGGCCGGGACCTATATGGCTACACCTTC. This codes for CASSLGRDLYGYTF. Drawing the rest from reference TRBV11-2 and TRBJ1-2, the complete variable domain is EAGVAQSPRYKIIEKRQSVAFWCNPISGHATLYWYQQILGQGPKLLIQFQNNGVVDDSQLPKDRFSAERLKGVDSTLKIQPAKLEDSAVYLCASSLGRDLYGYTFGSGTRLTVV.

This clonotype is categorized as medium-sized (0.01 to 0.1%). The chain carries TRBV20-1 and TRBJ2-1, with D uncertain. The CDR3 has 13 amino acids. CDR1 DFQATT and CDR2 SNEGSKA come from the germline V gene (reference sequence). Trimming cost V 1 base and J 6 bases, with 10 bases left between them. The CDR3 coding sequence is TGCAGTGCTAGAGGGCGTTTGCGCAATGAGCAGTTCTTC. Encoded protein: CSARGRLRNEQFF.

This clonotype ranks as medium-sized. This sequence joins TRBV30 and TRBJ1-2, with 8 nucleotides matching TRBD1. V was pared by 3 bases and J by 4 bases, with 4 bases of the junction left unmatched. This CDR3 comprises 13 residues. The germline V gene has CDR1 GTSNPN and CDR2 SVGIG (reference sequence). The CDR3 coding sequence is TGTGCCTGGAGCCGACAGGGGACCTATGGCTACACCTTC. It specifies CAWSRQGTYGYTF. The variable domain in full, completed from reference TRBV30 and TRBJ1-2, reads SQTIHQWPATLVQPVGSPLSLECTVEGTSNPNLYWYRQAAGRGLQLLFYSVGIGQISSEVPQNLSASRPQDRQFILSSKKLLLSDSGFYLCAWSRQGTYGYTFGSGTRLTVV.

For this clonotype: A much larger clonotype is one base distant, so this may be a read error. The rearrangement joins TRBV7-2 to TRBJ1-2, with D possibly matching TRBD1 (5 bases). The germline V gene has CDR1 SGHTA and CDR2 FQGNSA. The CDR3 consists of 13 residues. CDR3 sequence reads: CASILVQVYGYTF. The CDR3 nucleotides are TGTGCCAGCATCTTAGTACAGGTCTATGGCTACACCTTC.

This clonotype was seen many times. The V call is TRBV7-6, the J call TRBJ1-4; D is uncertain. Trimming removed 5 bases at V and 3 bases at J, with 10 bases between. The CDR3 consists of 14 residues. From germline, CDR1 is SGHVS and CDR2 FNYEAQ. CDR3 loop: CASSGYRPNEKLFF. The CDR3 DNA sequence: TGTGCCAGCAGCGGATACAGACCTAATGAAAAACTGTTTTTT.

By its share, this clonotype is medium-sized. The rearrangement joins TRBV27 to TRBJ2-5; D is uncertain. The CDR3 loop spans 14 amino acids. V lost 3 bases, J lost 4 bases, and 12 bases lay in between. Germline-derived CDR1 and CDR2 are MNHEY and SMNVEV (reference sequence). Written as DNA, the CDR3 is TGTGCCAGCAGTTTCCACGGCCACGGAGAGACCCAGTACTTC. Translating it yields CASSFHGHGETQYF.

This clonotype was seen a handful of times. The J gene is TRBJ1-2, the V gene TRBV19; the match to TRBD1 covers 10 bases. Looked up from germline, CDR1 is LNHDA and CDR2 is SQIVND (reference sequence). V lost 6 bases, J lost 7 bases, and 8 bases stayed unmatched. The CDR3 has 14 residues. The CDR3 is CASRPGTGVLGYTF. The DNA of the CDR3 is TGTGCCAGTAGACCCGGGACAGGGGTTCTTGGCTACACCTTC.

In this sample, this clonotype is medium-sized. This chain connects TRBV30 to TRBJ2-7; no definite D call. Germline V CDR1 and CDR2: GTSNPN, SVGIG (reference sequence). The CDR3 has 12 amino acids. Trimming stripped 2 bases from V and 7 bases from J, with 12 bases between. In DNA form, the CDR3 reads TGTGCCTGGAGTTCACGTGCGAGGGAGCAGTACTTC. Residues: CAWSSRAREQYF.

By proportion, this clonotype is medium-sized. The germline gene is not matched at one end of the junction; a read error may be the cause. The DNA for the CDR3 is TGTGCCAGCGAGGCAGGGGGCGTGGTGTTTCTTTTT. It codes for CASEAGGVVFLF. The gene calls are TRBV28 and TRBJ1-1, with 8 bases matching TRBD1. The CDR3 has 12 residues. Germline V gene lookup returns CDR1 MDHEN and CDR2 SYDVKM.

This chain links TRBV7-2 with TRBJ2-5; D might be TRBD1 (6 bases). Between the trimmed V and J ends, which lost 1 base and 5 bases, there was a span of 11 bases. Looked up from germline, CDR1 is SGHTA and CDR2 is FQGNSA. The CDR3 is 14 amino acids. CDR3 coding DNA: TGTGCCAGCAGCTTAGGGGGGCCTGGGGAGACCCAGTACTTC. It specifies CASSLGGPGETQYF.

With regard to this clonotype: This may be a read error, as it is one base from a much larger clone. The chain is built from TRBV28 and TRBJ1-1; D is unresolved. This CDR3 comprises 15 residues. Between the trimmed V and J ends, which lost 5 bases and 10 bases, there was a span of 23 bases. The germline V gene encodes CDR1 MDHEN and CDR2 SYDVKM. The CDR3 nucleotides are TGTGCCAGCAGTAAAAGACATGGCGGGTTTGGTAGAGCTTTCTTT. Protein sequence: CASSKRHGGFGRAFF.

A note on this clonotype: A much larger clone lies a single base off, so this may be a read error. The chain links TRBV24-1 to TRBJ2-1; 7 positions agree with TRBD2. Germline assignment: CDR1 KGHDR and CDR2 SFDVKD. The length of the CDR3 is 16 residues. CDR3 loop: CSTSDLEGGPPNEQFF. CDR3 nucleotide sequence: TGTTCCACCAGTGATTTGGAGGGAGGGCCTCCCAATGAGCAGTTCTTC.

This clonotype was observed many times. CDR3 nucleotide sequence: TGTGCCAGCACTAGAAGGGGTCCCGGGGAGCTGTTTTTT. Its protein product is CASTRRGPGELFF. This chain uses TRBV12-3 or TRBV12-4 with TRBJ2-2, with D possibly being TRBD1 (5 bases). Deletions cut 7 bases from V and 6 bases from J, with 12 bases between. The CDR3 extends over 13 amino acids.

This clonotype is medium-sized within its sample. CDR3 residues: CASSFHVDYEQYF. The CDR3 nucleotides are TGTGCCAGCAGTTTCCACGTTGACTACGAGCAGTACTTC. The chain uses TRBV27 and TRBJ2-7; D not certain. The V gene lost 3 bases and the J gene lost 3 bases, with 9 bases spanning the gap. CDR3 length: 13 residues. Germline CDR1 reads MNHEY; CDR2 reads SMNVEV (reference sequence).

This clonotype was recorded a few times. V gene TRBV19 combines with J gene TRBJ2-5; D is perhaps TRBD2 (5 bases). Germline assignment: CDR1 LNHDA and CDR2 SQIVND (reference sequence). The CDR3 loop spans 13 amino acids. V lost 4 bases to trimming and J lost 1 base, with 7 bases between them. CDR3 sequence reads: CASSRTSQETQYF. CDR3 nucleotide sequence: TGTGCCAGTAGTAGGACTTCCCAAGAGACCCAGTACTTC.

On this clonotype itself: This may be a read error: a much more frequent sequence differs by one nucleotide. The V gene is TRBV6-2 or TRBV6-3, the J gene TRBJ2-2, with D maybe TRBD1 (7 bases). The CDR3 has 14 residues. CDR1 and CDR2 from the germline V gene are MNHEY and SVGEGT. The CDR3 loop is CASSYEGAEGGLFF. The CDR3 region has the DNA TGTGCCAGCAGTTACGAGGGGGCGGAGGGGGGGCTGTTTTTT.

This clonotype is deemed medium-sized (0.01 to 0.1%). This chain links TRBV28 with TRBJ2-2; D unresolved. Germline lookup yields CDR1 MDHEN and CDR2 SYDVKM. Trimming pared 4 bases from V and 2 bases from J, leaving 11 bases between. This CDR3 is 15 amino acids long. The CDR3 coding sequence is TGTGCCAGCAGTTCGACTCGAGTCAACACCGGGGAGCTGTTTTTT. It yields the protein CASSSTRVNTGELFF.

The chain carries TRBV7-9 and TRBJ2-7; D not certain. The CDR3 sequence is 11 residues long. The V gene's germline CDR1 is SEHNR and CDR2 FQNEAQ (reference sequence). Trimming removed 4 bases from V and 3 bases from J, with 4 bases in between. The CDR3 spells CASSSNYEQYF. CDR3 bases: TGTGCCAGCAGCTCTAACTACGAGCAGTACTTC.